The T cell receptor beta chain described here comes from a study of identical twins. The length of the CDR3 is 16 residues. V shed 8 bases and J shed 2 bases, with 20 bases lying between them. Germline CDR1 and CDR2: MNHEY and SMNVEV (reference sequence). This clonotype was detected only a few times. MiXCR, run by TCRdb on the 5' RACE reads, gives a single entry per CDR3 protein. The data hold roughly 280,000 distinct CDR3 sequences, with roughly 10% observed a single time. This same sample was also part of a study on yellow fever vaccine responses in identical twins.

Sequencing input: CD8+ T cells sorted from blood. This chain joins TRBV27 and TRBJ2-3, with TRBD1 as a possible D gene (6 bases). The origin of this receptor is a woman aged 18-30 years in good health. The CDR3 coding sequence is TGTGCCAGCCTTTCTCTGGACAGCGCCTACACAGATACGCAGTATTTT. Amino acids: CASLSLDSAYTDTQYF.